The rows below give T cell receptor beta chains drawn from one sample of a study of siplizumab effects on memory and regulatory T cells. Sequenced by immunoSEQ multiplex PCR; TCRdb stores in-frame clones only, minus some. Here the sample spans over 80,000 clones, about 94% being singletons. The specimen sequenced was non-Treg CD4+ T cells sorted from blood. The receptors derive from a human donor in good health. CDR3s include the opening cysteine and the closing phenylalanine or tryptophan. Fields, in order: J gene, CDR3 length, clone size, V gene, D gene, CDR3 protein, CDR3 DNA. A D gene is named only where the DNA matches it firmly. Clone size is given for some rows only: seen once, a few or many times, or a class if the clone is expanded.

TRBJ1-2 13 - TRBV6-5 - CASRVDNNYGYTF TGTGCCAGCAGAGTTGACAACAACTATGGCTACACCTTC
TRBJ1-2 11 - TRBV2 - CASSEKWGYTF TGTGCCAGCAGTGAGAAGTGGGGCTACACCTTC
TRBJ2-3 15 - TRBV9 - CASSVAGDSGDTQYF TGTGCCAGCAGCGTAGCGGGAGATAGCGGAGATACGCAGTATTTT
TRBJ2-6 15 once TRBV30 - CAWNPASSGANVLTF TGTGCCTGGAACCCGGCCAGCTCTGGGGCCAACGTCCTGACTTTC
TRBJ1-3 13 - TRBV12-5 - CASGRDAGNTIYF TGTGCTAGTGGTAGGGACGCTGGAAACACCATATATTTT
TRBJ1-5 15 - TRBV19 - CASSIDLGGWQPQHF TGTGCCAGTAGTATAGATCTCGGGGGCTGGCAGCCCCAGCATTTT
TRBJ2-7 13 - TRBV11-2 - CASSLVVSLTRDF TGTGCCAGCAGCTTAGTTGTCAGCTTGACTAGAGACTTC
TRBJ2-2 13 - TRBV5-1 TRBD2 CASMLREVGELFF TGCGCCAGCATGTTACGGGAGGTCGGGGAGCTGTTTTTT
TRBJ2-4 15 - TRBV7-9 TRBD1 CASSETTGTVNIQYF TGTGCCAGCAGCGAAACAACCGGGACAGTAAACATTCAGTACTTC
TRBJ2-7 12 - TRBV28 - CASENRGYEQYF TGTGCCAGCGAGAATAGGGGCTACGAGCAGTACTTC
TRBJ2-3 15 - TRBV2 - CASSENSQITDTQYF TGTGCCAGCAGTGAGAACTCCCAGATCACAGATACGCAGTATTTT
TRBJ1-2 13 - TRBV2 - CASSVRGDDDYTF TGTGCCAGCAGTGTAAGGGGAGACGACGACTACACCTTC
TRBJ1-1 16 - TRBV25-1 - CASSRSTYRPNTEAFF TGTGCCAGCAGCCGGTCCACCTATAGACCGAACACTGAAGCTTTCTTT
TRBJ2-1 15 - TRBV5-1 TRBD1 CASSLGRQGAYEQFF TGCGCCAGCAGCTTGGGGAGACAGGGGGCTTATGAGCAGTTCTTC
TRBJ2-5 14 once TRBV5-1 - CASRTGRTQETQYF TGCGCCAGCAGAACGGGTCGGACACAAGAGACCCAGTACTTC
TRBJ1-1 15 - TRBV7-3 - CASSLNPRGNTEAFF TGTGCCAGCAGCTTAAACCCCCGCGGGAACACTGAAGCTTTCTTT